The next 16 T cell receptor beta chains were all read from a single sample in a study of T cell changes during pregnancy in multiple sclerosis. Sequencing used immunoSEQ multiplex PCR; TCRdb keeps in-frame clones, though not all of them. This table has just under 40,000 clones, 75% to 95% appearing once. The material was CD4+ T cells from peripheral blood mononuclear cells, obtained in the first trimester of pregnancy. The receptor set was obtained from a female donor in good health, enrolled as a control in a pregnancy study.

This chain connects TRBV5-5 to TRBJ1-4; 11 nucleotides line up with TRBD1. This CDR3 spans 16 amino acids. Germline CDR1 SGHKS, CDR2 YYEKEE (reference sequence). Losses at the gene ends were 0 bases for V and 7 bases for J; bases not matched to a gene: 5. CDR3 nucleotide sequence: TGTGCCAGCAGCTTGGCCCCGGGACAGGGGGGTGAAAAACTGTTTTTT. This gives the protein CASSLAPGQGGEKLFF.

The chain links TRBV7-9 to TRBJ1-1; no clear D. V was trimmed by 5 bases and J by 3 bases, leaving 10 bases between them. The germline V gene has CDR1 SEHNR and CDR2 FQNEAQ (reference sequence). The CDR3 spans 13 residues. CDR3 amino acids: CASSPRRDTEAFF. CDR3 bases: TGTGCCAGCAGCCCCCGGAGGGACACTGAAGCTTTCTTT.

The J gene is TRBJ2-7, the V gene TRBV28, with D perhaps TRBD1 (5 bases). The CDR3 sequence is 14 residues long. CDR1 is MDHEN and CDR2 is SYDVKM in the germline V gene. V lost 7 bases and J lost 3, with 16 bases in between. CDR3 nucleotides: TGTGCCAGCACCCCGGCCGCGACAGTCTACGAGCAGTACTTC. Translating gives CASTPAATVYEQYF. Full variable domain (missing parts from reference TRBV28 and TRBJ2-7): DVKVTQSSRYLVKRTGEKVFLECVQDMDHENMFWYRQDPGLGLRLIYFSYDVKMKEKGDIPEGYSVSREKKERFSLILESASTNQTSMYLCASTPAATVYEQYFGPGTRLTVT.

V is TRBV27 and J is TRBJ1-2; 9 nucleotides align to TRBD1. The CDR3 covers 13 residues. Germline V gives CDR1 MNHEY, CDR2 SMNVEV (reference sequence). Trimming removed 7 bases from V and 8 bases from J; junction bases left unmatched: 8. CDR3 sequence: CASTTGGSEGYTF. The CDR3 coding sequence is TGTGCCAGCACAACAGGGGGCTCCGAAGGCTACACCTTC.

This chain connects TRBV2 to TRBJ2-3; TRBD2 matches 7 bases. CDR3 length equals 14 residues. Germline V gives CDR1 SNHLY, CDR2 FYNNEI. V dropped 4 bases and J dropped 4; count of bases not matched to a gene: 5. CDR3 region: CASSAWTRADTQYF. In DNA, the CDR3 is TGTGCCAGCAGTGCATGGACTAGGGCAGATACGCAGTATTTT.

The chain uses TRBV6-5 and TRBJ1-1, with TRBD1 matching over 7 bases. The V and J ends lost 7 bases and 8 bases, in that order; junction bases with no gene match: 10. This CDR3 spans 13 amino acids. Germline CDR1 and CDR2: MNHEY and SVGAGI. The CDR3 nucleotides read TGTGCCAGCACCAGCCGCGGACAGGTCGAAGCTTTCTTT. This translates into CASTSRGQVEAFF.

This chain connects TRBV6-5 to TRBJ1-6; 7 bases map to TRBD1. The junction had 3 bases not matched to a gene; V was cut back by 2 bases and J by 8 bases. Germline V gene data show CDR1 as MNHEY and CDR2 as SVGAGI. CDR3 length equals 14 residues. The CDR3 region is CASSYRQGDSPLHF. In DNA, the CDR3 is TGTGCCAGCAGTTACCGCCAGGGGGATTCACCCCTCCACTTT.

CDR3 DNA: TGTGCCAGCAGCTTAGGGCAGGGGGCCGGGGAGCTGTTTTTT. Translation gives CASSLGQGAGELFF. The chain uses TRBV7-6 and TRBJ2-2; 7 bases map to TRBD1. From germline, CDR1 is SGHVS and CDR2 FNYEAQ. The CDR3 is made up of 14 amino acids. V lost 1 base, J lost 6 bases, and 2 bases stayed unmatched.

This clone is medium-sized (0.01 to 0.1%) in the sample. The chain carries TRBV6-6 and TRBJ1-2, with 9 bases that match TRBD1. In germline, CDR1 is MNHNY, CDR2 SVGAGI (reference sequence). After removal of 6 bases from V and 6 bases from J, the junction contained 14 bases not matched to a gene. The CDR3 consists of 16 residues. The CDR3 here is CASSSPGTGIFNGYTF. The DNA for the CDR3 is TGTGCCAGCAGCTCACCCGGGACAGGGATTTTCAATGGCTACACCTTC.

The chain couples TRBV7-9 to TRBJ2-7; perhaps TRBD1 as D (6 bases). The V gene's germline CDR1 is SEHNR and CDR2 FQNEAQ (reference sequence). With 4 bases removed from V and 3 bases from J, the gap between germline ends came to 16 bases. This CDR3 has 15 amino acids. CDR3 bases: TGTGCCAGCAGCTCGGCCCCGACAGGAAACTACGAGCAGTACTTC. It codes for CASSSAPTGNYEQYF.

This clone showed up just once. J is TRBJ1-4 and V is TRBV7-2; TRBD1 matches at 8 bases. V was pared by 8 bases and J by 8 bases, with 7 bases of the junction left unmatched. This CDR3 region has 13 residues. Germline values: CDR1 SGHTA, CDR2 FQGNSA. CDR3 DNA sequence: TGTGCCAGCCTCAACAGGGGGGAAGAAAAACTGTTTTTT. This sequence encodes CASLNRGEEKLFF.

This clone was detected only a few times. This rearrangement joins TRBV10-3 to TRBJ1-6; D is uncertain. The V end lost 0 bases, the J end lost 8 bases, and 5 bases lay between the germline ends. The CDR3 contains 13 residues. Germline assignment: CDR1 ENHRY and CDR2 SYGVKD. The CDR3 sequence is CAISESPDSPLHF. In nucleotides, the CDR3 is TGTGCCATCAGTGAGTCACCGGATTCACCCCTCCACTTT.

The gene calls are TRBV2 and TRBJ2-2; D may be TRBD1 (6 bases). Deletions cut 1 base from V and 4 bases from J, with 10 bases between. Per germline, CDR1 SNHLY and CDR2 FYNNEI. This CDR3 is built from 15 residues. The CDR3 coding sequence is TGTGCCAGCAGTGAAGTAGGGGGAAGCACCGGGGAGCTGTTTTTT. It codes for CASSEVGGSTGELFF. The variable domain in full, completed from reference TRBV2 and TRBJ2-2, reads EPEVTQTPSHQVTQMGQEVILRCVPISNHLYFYWYRQILGQKVEFLVSFYNNEISEKSEIFDDQFSVERPDGSNFTLKIRSTKLEDSAMYFCASSEVGGSTGELFFGEGSRLTVL.

The CDR3: CASSLGTREGKLFF. In nucleotides, the CDR3 is TGCGCCAGCAGCCTAGGGACTCGGGAGGGAAAACTGTTTTTT. The V and J genes are TRBV5-1 and TRBJ1-4; D may be TRBD1 (5 bases). Trimming removed 4 bases from V and 10 bases from J, with 17 bases in between. This CDR3 spans 14 amino acids. The germline V gene encodes CDR1 SGHRS and CDR2 YFSETQ.

This clone was detected only once. The genes are TRBV4-1 and TRBJ2-1; TRBD2 matches 11 bases. V gave up 2 bases and J gave up 5 bases; unmatched junction bases: 11. There are 18 residues in the CDR3. Germline V lookup: CDR1 MGHRA, CDR2 YSYEKL. In DNA, the CDR3 is TGCGCCAGCAGCCAAATCGGGCGTAGCGGGGGGGCGAACAATGAGCAGTTCTTC. This translates into CASSQIGRSGGANNEQFF.

The gene calls are TRBV5-4 and TRBJ1-1; D might be TRBD1 (5 bases). The CDR3 totals 13 residues. V gave up 0 bases and J gave up 7 bases, with 10 bases separating them. Germline V gene lookup returns CDR1 SGHNT and CDR2 YYREEE (reference sequence). The chain's CDR3 is CASSLAGQGEAFF. The CDR3 DNA sequence: TGTGCCAGCAGCTTGGCGGGCCAGGGTGAAGCTTTCTTT.